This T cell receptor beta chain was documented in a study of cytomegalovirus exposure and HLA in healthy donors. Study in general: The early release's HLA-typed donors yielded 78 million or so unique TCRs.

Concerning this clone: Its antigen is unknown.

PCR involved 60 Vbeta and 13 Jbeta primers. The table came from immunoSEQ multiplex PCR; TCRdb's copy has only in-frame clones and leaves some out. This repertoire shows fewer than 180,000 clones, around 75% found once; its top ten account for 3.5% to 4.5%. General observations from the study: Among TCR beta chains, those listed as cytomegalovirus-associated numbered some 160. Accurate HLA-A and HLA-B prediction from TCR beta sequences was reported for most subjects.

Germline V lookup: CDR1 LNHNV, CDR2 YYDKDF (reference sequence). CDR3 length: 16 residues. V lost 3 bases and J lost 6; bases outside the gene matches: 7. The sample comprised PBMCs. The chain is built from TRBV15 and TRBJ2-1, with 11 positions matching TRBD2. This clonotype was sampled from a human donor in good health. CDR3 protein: CATSRLAGGSVNEQFF. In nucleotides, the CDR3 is TGTGCCACCAGCAGGCTAGCGGGAGGTTCCGTCAATGAGCAGTTCTTC. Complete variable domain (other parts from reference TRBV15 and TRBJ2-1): DAMVIQNPRYQVTQFGKPVTLSCSQTLNHNVMYWYQQKSSQAPKLLFHYYDKDFNNEADTPDNFQSRRPNTSFCFLDIRSPGLGDTAMYLCATSRLAGGSVNEQFFGPGTRLTVL.